This T cell receptor beta chain came from a study of Ad26.COV2.S vaccination and SARS-CoV-2 variants. Looking at the study overall: Donor participated within the Ad26.COV2.S arm of the COV1001 trial. Ad26.COV2.S was injected intramuscularly once or twice, 56 days apart.

CDR1 and CDR2 (germline): SGHNT, YYREEE (reference sequence). Trimming removed 0 bases from V and 8 bases from J, with 6 bases in between. The CDR3 is 12 amino acids. Concerning this clone: What it binds is unknown.

Treatment noted: about 20 received Ad26.COV2.S at low or high dose, single or two shots; about 5 received placebo; per-sample allocation not given. Collection of samples fell on day 63 after the first vaccine or placebo injection. Study-wide points: Non-spike TCR breadth did not differ much between vaccine and placebo recipients.

Libraries were prepared by immunoSEQ multiplex PCR; TCRdb keeps only in-frame clonotypes and omits some of them. The data show some 450,000 clones, around 91% seen once. Specimen: peripheral blood, collected in a trial of Ad26.COV2.S vaccine versus placebo. This TCR was sampled from a person between 18 and 65 years old who received the Ad26.COV2.S COVID-19 vaccine or a placebo. The chain combines TRBV5-4 with TRBJ2-1; a possible D gene is TRBD2 (5 bases). The CDR3: CASSLGRDEQFF. The CDR3, as DNA: TGTGCCAGCAGCTTGGGGCGGGATGAGCAGTTCTTC.